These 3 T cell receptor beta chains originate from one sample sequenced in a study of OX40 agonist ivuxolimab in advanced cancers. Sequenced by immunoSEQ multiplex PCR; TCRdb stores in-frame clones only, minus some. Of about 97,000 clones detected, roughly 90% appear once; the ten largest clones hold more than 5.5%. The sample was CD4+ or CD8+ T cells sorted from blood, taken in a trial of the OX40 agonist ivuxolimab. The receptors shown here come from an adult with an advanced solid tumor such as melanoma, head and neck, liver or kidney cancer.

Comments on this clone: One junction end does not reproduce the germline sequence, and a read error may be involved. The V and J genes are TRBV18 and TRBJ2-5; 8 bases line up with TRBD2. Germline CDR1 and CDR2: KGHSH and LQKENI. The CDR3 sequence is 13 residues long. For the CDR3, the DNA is TGTGCCAGCTCGCCACCGGGGGGGGAGACCCAGTACTTC. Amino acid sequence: CASSPPGGETQYF.

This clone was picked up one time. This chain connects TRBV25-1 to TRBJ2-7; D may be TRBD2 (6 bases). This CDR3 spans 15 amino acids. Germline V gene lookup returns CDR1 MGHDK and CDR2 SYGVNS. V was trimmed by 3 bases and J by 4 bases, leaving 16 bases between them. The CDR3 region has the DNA TGTGCCAGCAGTGACCCGGAGGGTGTCAGTTACGAGCAGTACTTC. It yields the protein CASSDPEGVSYEQYF.

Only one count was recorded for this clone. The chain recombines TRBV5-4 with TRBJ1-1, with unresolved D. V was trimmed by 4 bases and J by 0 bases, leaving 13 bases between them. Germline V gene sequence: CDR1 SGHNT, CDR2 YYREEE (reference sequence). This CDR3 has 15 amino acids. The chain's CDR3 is CASSTELGLNTEAFF. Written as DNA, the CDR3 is TGTGCCAGCAGCACAGAACTCGGACTGAACACTGAAGCTTTCTTT.